This TCR beta chain was recorded in a study of human T cells and chemical hapten exposure. Overall study findings and caveats: Healthy individuals' immune responses may differ from those of donors, who had alopecia.

This clonotype was seen repeatedly, ten times or more. Its specificity is not known. Individual cDNA molecules in this library carried unique molecular identifiers. Each CDR3 protein is one row after TCRdb ran MiXCR on the RACE reads. The repertoire holds roughly 260,000 distinct CDR3 sequences, 7.5% to 10% seen once, with about 2.5% in the top ten. Noted time point: pre-sensitization, week 0. As to treatment: therapeutic diphenylcyclopropenone sensitization with weekly scalp DPC. Alopecia patients, 18 to 70 years old and DPC-suitable, served as donors. The sequencing here drew on whole blood, taken in connection with sensitization to the hapten diphenylcyclopropenone (DPC). This TCR was sampled from a woman between 40 and 50 years old with alopecia areata. Some clones in this sample may be carry-over from other donors' samples.

The CDR3 region is CASSYHRGPNQPQHF. CDR3 DNA: TGTGCCAGCAGCTACCACCGGGGCCCCAATCAGCCCCAGCATTTT. V usage is TRBV7-2 and J usage is TRBJ1-5; the D gene is possibly TRBD1 (5 bases). Trimming left V 4 bases short and J 3 bases short, with 13 bases between. This CDR3 spans 15 amino acids. Germline CDR1 and CDR2: SGHTA and FQGNSA.